This T cell receptor (beta chain) was identified in a study of T-cell memory formation after mild COVID-19. The overall study: In these data, TCR clusters were largely donor specific.

This clonotype was detected only a few times. TCRdb itself ran the 5' RACE reads through MiXCR, one entry per CDR3 protein. Among 150,000 to 200,000 distinct CDR3 sequences listed, around a tenth were seen once. The V gene lost 4 bases and the J gene lost 8 bases, with 13 bases spanning the gap. CDR3 size: 14 residues. Germline assignment: CDR1 SGDLS and CDR2 YYNGEE. The J gene is TRBJ1-6, the V gene TRBV9, with no clear D. The sequenced sample was PBMCs or a T cell subset sorted from them (not recorded which). The TCR originated in a man younger than 30 who had mild COVID-19 (a few samples of this study predate the infection). Cell type and time point are not known. This CDR3 is CASSPGSDDSPLHF. In nucleotides, the CDR3 is TGTGCCAGCAGCCCGGGGAGTGACGATTCACCCCTCCACTTT. Using reference TRBV9 and TRBJ1-6 for the parts outside the CDR3, the full variable domain is DSGVTQTPKHLITATGQRVTLRCSPRSGDLSVYWYQQSLDQGLQFLIQYYNGEERAKGNILERFSAQQFPDLHSELNLSSLELGDSALYFCASSPGSDDSPLHFGNGTRLTVT.